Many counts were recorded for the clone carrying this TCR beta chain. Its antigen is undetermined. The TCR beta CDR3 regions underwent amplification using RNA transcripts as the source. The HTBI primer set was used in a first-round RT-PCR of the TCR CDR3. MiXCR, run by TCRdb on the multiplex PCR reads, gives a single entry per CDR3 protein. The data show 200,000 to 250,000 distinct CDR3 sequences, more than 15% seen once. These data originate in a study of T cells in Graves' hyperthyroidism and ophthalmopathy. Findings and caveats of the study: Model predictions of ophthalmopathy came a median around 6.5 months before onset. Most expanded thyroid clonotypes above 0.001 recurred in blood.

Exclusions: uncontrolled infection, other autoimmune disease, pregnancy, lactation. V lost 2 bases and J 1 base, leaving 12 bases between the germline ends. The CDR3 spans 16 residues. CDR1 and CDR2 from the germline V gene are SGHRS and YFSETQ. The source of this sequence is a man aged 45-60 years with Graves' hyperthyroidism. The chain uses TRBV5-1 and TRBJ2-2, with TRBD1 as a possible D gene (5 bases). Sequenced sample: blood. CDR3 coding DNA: TGCGCCAGCAGCTTTTATCCAGGGATGAACACCGGGGAGCTGTTTTTT. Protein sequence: CASSFYPGMNTGELFF.